Following are 28 T cell receptor beta chains from one sample sequenced in a study of control samples from healthy donors and cancer patients. Profiling relied on immunoSEQ multiplex PCR, and the TCRdb table lists in-frame clones only, not all of them. Counted here are about 50,000 clones, more than 85% occurring once; the ten biggest clones make up 23%. The sequencing sample was made of PBMCs. The source is a woman in her 50s with head and neck cancer.

V is TRBV7-6 and J is TRBJ2-1; 8 positions agree with TRBD1. Germline V gene sequence: CDR1 SGHVS, CDR2 FNYEAQ. The J segment lost 8 bases and the V segment lost 2 bases, leaving 8 bases of the junction unmatched. The CDR3 consists of 15 residues. In DNA form, the CDR3 reads TGTGCCAGCAGCTTAACGGACAGGGCTTGGGATGAGCAGTTCTTC. Amino acid sequence: CASSLTDRAWDEQFF.

This clone was recorded only once. The rearrangement links TRBV28 to TRBJ1-2; a possible D gene is TRBD1 (5 bases). V was pared by 6 bases and J by 4 bases, with 9 bases between. CDR1 and CDR2 (germline): MDHEN, SYDVKM. CDR3 length: 12 amino acids. The CDR3 here is CASRRGFYGYTF. In DNA form, the CDR3 reads TGTGCCAGCAGACGGGGCTTCTATGGCTACACCTTC.

The gene calls are TRBV19 and TRBJ2-1; D uncertain. Germline CDR1 and CDR2: LNHDA and SQIVND (reference sequence). This CDR3 is 15 amino acids long. Trimming took 3 bases from V and 6 from J, leaving 15 bases between them. The CDR3 loop is CASSMFETPINEQFF. The CDR3 DNA follows: TGTGCCAGTAGTATGTTTGAGACTCCCATCAATGAGCAGTTCTTC. Combining the CDR3 with reference TRBV19 and TRBJ2-1 gives the whole variable domain DGGITQSPKYLFRKEGQNVTLSCEQNLNHDAMYWYRQDPGQGLRLIYYSQIVNDFQKGDIAEGYSVSREKKESFPLTVTSAQKNPTAFYLCASSMFETPINEQFFGPGTRLTVL.

This chain connects TRBV5-1 to TRBJ2-5, with D perhaps TRBD2 (6 bases). The CDR3 sequence is 16 residues long. The germline V and J ends were trimmed by 0 bases and 5 bases, with 17 bases remaining between them. Germline CDR1 and CDR2: SGHRS and YFSETQ. The CDR3 reads CASSLGVADLGETQYF. Here the CDR3 DNA reads TGCGCCAGCAGCTTGGGGGTAGCGGACTTGGGGGAGACCCAGTACTTC. Filled out from reference TRBV5-1 and TRBJ2-5, the complete variable domain reads KAGVTQTPRYLIKTRGQQVTLSCSPISGHRSVSWYQQTPGQGLQFLFEYFSETQRNKGNFPGRFSGRQFSNSRSEMNVSTLELGDSALYLCASSLGVADLGETQYFGPGTRLLVL.

The chain joins TRBV11-1 to TRBJ1-1; D gene uncertain. The CDR3 totals 13 residues. Germline V gene sequence: CDR1 SGHAT, CDR2 FQDESV (reference sequence). Between the trimmed V and J ends, which lost 0 bases and 3 bases, there was a span of 5 bases. The CDR3, as DNA: TGTGCCAGCAGCTTAGCCGCTTACACTGAAGCTTTCTTT. It codes for CASSLAAYTEAFF.

This rearrangement joins TRBV19 to TRBJ1-4, with a possible D match to TRBD1 (6 bases). The CDR3 is 14 amino acids. The V gene lost 3 bases and the J gene lost 7 bases, with 12 bases spanning the gap. CDR1 LNHDA and CDR2 SQIVND come from the germline V gene (reference sequence). CDR3 region: CASSIGQRFEKLFF. The CDR3 DNA reads as TGTGCCAGTAGTATTGGACAGAGGTTTGAAAAACTGTTTTTT.

The chain is built from TRBV7-2 and TRBJ1-6, with a tentative D call TRBD1 (5 bases). Trimming removed 3 bases at V and 7 bases at J, with 13 bases between. This CDR3 comprises 15 residues. Germline V gene data show CDR1 as SGHTA and CDR2 as FQGNSA. In DNA, the CDR3 is TGTGCCAGCAGCTTTCGGGGAGGGACCAATTCACCCCTCCACTTT. It specifies CASSFRGGTNSPLHF.

The chain carries TRBV7-9 and TRBJ2-3; 12 nucleotides match TRBD2. V was pared by 0 bases and J by 3 bases, with 1 base of the junction left unmatched. The CDR3 contains 16 residues. In germline, CDR1 is SEHNR, CDR2 FQNEAQ (reference sequence). The CDR3 spells CASSLAGTSGTDTQYF. CDR3 sequence (DNA): TGTGCCAGCAGCTTAGCAGGGACTAGCGGGACAGATACGCAGTATTTT.

This sequence joins TRBV18 and TRBJ1-1, with D possibly TRBD1 on 5 matching bases. V lost 4 bases and J lost 0, with 12 bases in between. CDR3 length equals 15 residues. CDR1 and CDR2 from the germline V gene are KGHSH and LQKENI. The CDR3 reads CASSLTREMNTEAFF. CDR3 bases: TGTGCCAGCTCACTCACCAGGGAGATGAACACTGAAGCTTTCTTT.

This chain uses TRBV19 with TRBJ2-5, with 9 bases aligning to TRBD2. Germline-derived CDR1 and CDR2 are LNHDA and SQIVND (reference sequence). The V segment lost 6 bases and the J segment 1 base; nucleotides outside the gene matches: 9. This CDR3 is 16 amino acids long. CDR3 in amino acids: CASSSSREGRQETQYF. Here the CDR3 DNA reads TGTGCCAGTAGCTCCTCGCGGGAGGGACGCCAAGAGACCCAGTACTTC.

The rearrangement uses TRBV6-6 and TRBJ1-6, with D possibly matching TRBD1 (5 bases). The germline V and J ends were trimmed by 0 bases and 1 base, with 7 bases remaining between them. There are 16 residues in the CDR3. Looked up from germline, CDR1 is MNHNY and CDR2 is SVGAGI (reference sequence). The CDR3 region is CASSYSGTSYNSPLHF. Here the CDR3 DNA reads TGTGCCAGCAGTTACTCGGGGACTTCCTATAATTCACCCCTCCACTTT.

The rearrangement uses TRBV10-2 and TRBJ1-5, with D unclear. The CDR3 is made up of 13 amino acids. Trimming shortened V by 5 bases and J by 1 base, and 6 bases separated the two germline ends. Germline loops: CDR1 WSHSY, CDR2 SAAADI. The CDR3 protein is CASSRESNQPQHF. In nucleotides, the CDR3 is TGCGCCAGCAGTAGGGAAAGCAATCAGCCCCAGCATTTT.

This sequence joins TRBV5-1 and TRBJ1-1; the D is unclear. The CDR3 runs 13 residues. Germline V CDR1 and CDR2: SGHRS, YFSETQ. V was clipped by 0 bases and J by 4 bases, with 7 bases between them. The CDR3 protein is CASSLEDFTEAFF. CDR3 sequence (DNA): TGCGCCAGCAGCTTGGAGGACTTCACTGAAGCTTTCTTT. The entire variable domain, with the rest obtained from reference TRBV5-1 and TRBJ1-1, is as follows: KAGVTQTPRYLIKTRGQQVTLSCSPISGHRSVSWYQQTPGQGLQFLFEYFSETQRNKGNFPGRFSGRQFSNSRSEMNVSTLELGDSALYLCASSLEDFTEAFFGQGTRLTVV.

This clone has just one count. The V and J genes are TRBV19 and TRBJ2-1, with 10 bases aligning to TRBD1. Germline CDR1 and CDR2: LNHDA and SQIVND (reference sequence). The junction had 7 bases not matched to a gene; V was cut back by 5 bases and J by 9 bases. CDR3 length: 14 amino acids. The CDR3 reads CASSPGTGVGEQFF. CDR3 DNA: TGTGCCAGTAGTCCCGGGACAGGGGTCGGTGAGCAGTTCTTC.

J is TRBJ2-3 and V is TRBV14; D unresolved. CDR3 size: 15 residues. CDR1 is SGHDN, CDR2 FVKESK, per germline. Trimming removed 4 bases from V and 6 bases from J, with 17 bases in between. CDR3 in DNA: TGTGCCAGCAGCCCCCGGACGGCAAATTGGGATACGCAGTATTTT. Its translation is CASSPRTANWDTQYF.

This rearrangement joins TRBV28 to TRBJ1-2, with D uncertain. The V gene lost 3 bases and the J gene lost 8 bases, with 13 bases spanning the gap. From germline, CDR1 is MDHEN and CDR2 SYDVKM. The CDR3 length is 13 residues. The CDR3 DNA sequence: TGTGCCAGCAGTTTTTCCTTCTTTGGAGGCTACACCTTC. Protein: CASSFSFFGGYTF.

This chain connects TRBV4-1 to TRBJ1-5; TRBD1 aligns across 8 bases. Germline CDR1 is MGHRA and CDR2 is YSYEKL. Losses at the gene ends were 3 bases for V and 3 bases for J; bases not matched to a gene: 7. This CDR3 spans 16 amino acids. The CDR3 nucleotides are TGCGCCAGCAGCCACGCCGGGACAGGCTACAATCAGCCCCAGCATTTT. This encodes CASSHAGTGYNQPQHF.

The rearrangement uses TRBV19 and TRBJ1-2; 11 bases map to TRBD1. J lost 8 bases, V lost 9 bases, and 5 bases had no gene match. This CDR3 contains 12 residues. CDR1 is LNHDA and CDR2 is SQIVND in the germline V gene (reference sequence). The CDR3 coding sequence is TGTGCCAGCCGGACAGGGGGCTACGGCTACACCTTC. Translating it yields CASRTGGYGYTF.

The rearrangement joins TRBV30 to TRBJ2-7; TRBD2 aligns across 7 bases. Germline trimming cut 4 bases from V and 0 bases from J; bases unmatched to any gene: 6. The CDR3 contains 14 residues. In germline, CDR1 is GTSNPN, CDR2 SVGIG (reference sequence). The CDR3 coding sequence is TGTGCCTGGACCCGCAAGCGGGACTCCTACGAGCAGTACTTC. Protein: CAWTRKRDSYEQYF.

The chain carries TRBV5-1 and TRBJ2-5, with unresolved D. Germline V gives CDR1 SGHRS, CDR2 YFSETQ. Trimming shortened V by 2 bases and J by 3 bases, and 2 bases separated the two germline ends. The CDR3 sequence is 11 residues long. Here the CDR3 reads CASSFEETQYF. The CDR3 DNA sequence: TGCGCCAGCAGCTTCGAAGAGACCCAGTACTTC.

The rearrangement links TRBV12-5 to TRBJ1-2; TRBD1 matches 8 bases. Germline assignment: CDR1 LGHNT and CDR2 FRNRAP. The J segment lost 8 bases and the V segment lost 4 bases, leaving 9 bases of the junction unmatched. The CDR3 spans 14 residues. CDR3 in amino acids: CASGWADRERGYTF. Here the CDR3 DNA reads TGTGCTAGTGGTTGGGCGGACAGGGAGCGAGGCTACACCTTC.

The rearrangement uses TRBV5-1 and TRBJ2-5; the match to TRBD2 covers 14 bases. Germline V gene sequence: CDR1 SGHRS, CDR2 YFSETQ. Trimming took 0 bases from V and 5 from J; bases not matched to a gene: 3. This CDR3 has 16 amino acids. For the CDR3, the DNA is TGCGCCAGCAGCTTGGGACTAGCGGGGGGGCAGGAGACCCAGTACTTC. Translated, it gives CASSLGLAGGQETQYF.

This clone is a singleton in its sample. The CDR3 spells CASRRESSYNSPLHF. CDR3 in DNA: TGTGCCAGCAGGAGGGAAAGCTCCTATAATTCACCCCTCCACTTT. The chain carries TRBV2 and TRBJ1-6; D ambiguous. The CDR3 contains 15 residues. Trimming removed 6 bases from V and 0 bases from J, with 9 bases in between. Per the germline V gene, CDR1 is SNHLY and CDR2 is FYNNEI. The variable domain in full, completed from reference TRBV2 and TRBJ1-6, reads EPEVTQTPSHQVTQMGQEVILRCVPISNHLYFYWYRQILGQKVEFLVSFYNNEISEKSEIFDDQFSVERPDGSNFTLKIRSTKLEDSAMYFCASRRESSYNSPLHFGNGTRLTVT.

This clone was picked up one time. The gene calls are TRBV24-1 and TRBJ1-1, with D perhaps matching TRBD1 (5 bases). This CDR3 has 11 residues. Germline V gives CDR1 KGHDR, CDR2 SFDVKD. With 7 bases removed from V and 6 bases from J, the gap between germline ends came to 8 bases. For the CDR3, the DNA is TGTGCCACCAGGCAAGGGGCTGAAGCTTTCTTT. Its protein is CATRQGAEAFF.

This clone was seen a handful of times. The chain carries TRBV28 and TRBJ1-4, with 7 bases that match TRBD1. V was clipped by 4 bases and J by 0 bases; unmatched bases: 11. Germline V gene lookup returns CDR1 MDHEN and CDR2 SYDVKM. This CDR3 has 18 amino acids. The CDR3 sequence: CASSSLYRGFATNEKLFF. DNA for the CDR3: TGTGCCAGCAGTTCCCTCTACAGGGGATTCGCAACTAATGAAAAACTGTTTTTT.

The V call is TRBV11-2, the J call TRBJ2-3, with D perhaps given as TRBD1 or TRBD2 (7 bases each). The CDR3 contains 15 residues. V was trimmed by 3 bases and J by 0 bases, leaving 10 bases between them. In germline, CDR1 is SGHAT, CDR2 FQNNGV. For the CDR3, the DNA is TGTGCCAGCAGCTTCAGGGGGGGTAGCACAGATACGCAGTATTTT. It encodes CASSFRGGSTDTQYF.

The chain employs TRBV27 and TRBJ2-3; 7 bases are shared with TRBD2. The germline gives CDR1 MNHEY, CDR2 SMNVEV (reference sequence). The ends lost 3 bases at V and 4 bases at J; junction bases unmatched: 4. The CDR3 sequence is 14 residues long. CDR3 loop: CASSLSGGADTQYF. CDR3 sequence (DNA): TGTGCCAGCAGTTTGTCTGGGGGGGCAGATACGCAGTATTTT.

The V and J genes are TRBV5-4 and TRBJ2-1; 7 bases match TRBD2. Germline CDR1 and CDR2: SGHNT and YYREEE (reference sequence). The CDR3 sequence is 15 residues long. Losses at the gene ends were 7 bases for V and 4 bases for J; bases not matched to a gene: 11. CDR3 protein: CASSGRFGDYNEQFF. CDR3 bases: TGTGCCAGCTCCGGGAGGTTCGGGGATTACAATGAGCAGTTCTTC.